This TCR beta chain was sequenced for a study of cytomegalovirus exposure and HLA in healthy donors. General study results and limits: Rarity marked most TCR sequences, yet some public TCRs occurred in many donors.

Details on this clone: Its cognate antigen is unknown.

Some clones are missing from TCRdb's copy, which holds only in-frame ones; the method was immunoSEQ multiplex PCR. In the table there are about 98,000 clones, around 85% of which are singletons. Between the trimmed V and J ends, which lost 5 bases and 10 bases, there was a span of 12 bases. Germline loops: CDR1 WNHNN, CDR2 SYGVQD (reference sequence). The CDR3 extends over 13 amino acids. The receptor was isolated from a woman younger than 45 in good health and CMV-seronegative. The chain carries TRBV10-1 and TRBJ1-6, with D perhaps matching TRBD1 (6 bases). Sequencing was carried out using PBMCs. The CDR3 DNA follows: TGCGCCAGCAGTCCAATGACAGGATCACCCCTCCACTTT. This gives the protein CASSPMTGSPLHF.